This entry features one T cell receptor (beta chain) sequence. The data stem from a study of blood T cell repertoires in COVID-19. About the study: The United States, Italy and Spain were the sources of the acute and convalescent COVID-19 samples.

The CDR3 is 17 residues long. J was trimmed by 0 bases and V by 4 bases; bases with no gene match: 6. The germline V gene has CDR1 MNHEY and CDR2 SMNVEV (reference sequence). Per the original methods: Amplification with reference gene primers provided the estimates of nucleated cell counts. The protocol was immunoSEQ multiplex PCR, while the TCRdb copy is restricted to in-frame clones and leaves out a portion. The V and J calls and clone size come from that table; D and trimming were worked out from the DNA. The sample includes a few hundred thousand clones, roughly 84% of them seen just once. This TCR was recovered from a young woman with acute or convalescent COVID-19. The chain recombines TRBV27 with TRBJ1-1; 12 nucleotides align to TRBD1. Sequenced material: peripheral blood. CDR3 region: CASSSPGTGGLNTEAFF. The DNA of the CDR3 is TGTGCCAGCAGTTCCCCGGGGACAGGGGGCCTGAACACTGAAGCTTTCTTT.